The rows below give T cell receptor beta chains drawn from one sample of a study of radiation and T cells in renal cell carcinoma. TCRdb's copy holds only in-frame clones and misses some; the assay was immunoSEQ multiplex PCR. The sample consists of about 20,000 clones, 60% to 75% of them appearing once. The material sequenced was tumor tissue, taken from a patient whose treatment included radiotherapy and nephrectomy. These receptors were taken from a woman in her 70s with renal cell carcinoma. Each CDR3 is given with its conserved first and last residue. D genes are given only for firm matches. For some rows the clone size is stated as once, few or many, or as a class when expanded; others skip it.

-	-	TRBV6-5	TRBJ2-7	TGTGCCAGCAGTTCGGGGGCAGAATACGAGCAGTACTTC	CASSSGAEYEQYF
-	-	TRBV29-1	TRBJ2-7	TGCAGCGTTAGAGGAGGGATCGGGGGCGAGCAGTACTTC	CSVRGGIGGEQYF
-	-	TRBV11-1	TRBJ1-4	TGTGCCAGCAGCCTCTCCGGGACATATGAAAAACTGTTTTTT	CASSLSGTYEKLFF
-	-	TRBV5-1	TRBJ1-6	TGCGCCAGCAGCTTGGAATCGGGAACACCCCTCCACTTT	CASSLESGTPLHF
TRBD2	once	TRBV4-2	TRBJ2-3	TGTGCCAGCAGCCAAGATCTAGCGGGGGGTACAGATACGCAGTATTTT	CASSQDLAGGTDTQYF
-	few	TRBV14	TRBJ2-7	TGTGCCAGCAGCCAAGATAGGAGGCAGTCCTACTACGAGCAGTACTTC	CASSQDRRQSYYEQYF
TRBD2	-	TRBV2	TRBJ2-3	TGTGCCAGCAGCGACTTAGCGGGGGGGCATACGCAGTATTTT	CASSDLAGGHTQYF
-	-	TRBV15	TRBJ2-5	TGTGCCACCAGCAGAGATAGCCCTCAAGAGACCCAGTACTTC	CATSRDSPQETQYF
-	-	TRBV21-1	TRBJ2-7	TGTGCCAGCAGCACAGGACACAGGAAACCCTACGAGCAGTACTTC	CASSTGHRKPYEQYF
-	-	TRBV29-1	TRBJ2-5	TGCAGCGTTGACCTTGGGGGGGGGCAGGGCGAGACCCAGTACTTC	CSVDLGGGQGETQYF
TRBD1	-	TRBV7-8	TRBJ2-7	TGTGCCAGCAGAGGCACGGGACAGGCCGCGTACGAGCAGTACTTC	CASRGTGQAAYEQYF
-	-	TRBV7-9	TRBJ1-1	TGTGCCAGCAGCTTGAAACAGGGGAACACTGAAGCTTTCTTT	CASSLKQGNTEAFF